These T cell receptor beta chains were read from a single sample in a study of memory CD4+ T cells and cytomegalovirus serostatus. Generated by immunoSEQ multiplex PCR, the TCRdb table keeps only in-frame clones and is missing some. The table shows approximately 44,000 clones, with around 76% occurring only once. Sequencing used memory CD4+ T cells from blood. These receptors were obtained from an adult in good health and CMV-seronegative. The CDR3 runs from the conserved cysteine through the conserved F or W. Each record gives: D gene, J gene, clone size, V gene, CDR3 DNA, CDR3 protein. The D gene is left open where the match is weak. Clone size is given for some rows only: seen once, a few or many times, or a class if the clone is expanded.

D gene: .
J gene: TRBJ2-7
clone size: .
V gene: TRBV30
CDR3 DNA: TGTGCCTGGAGTGTTCCGGAGGGGACCTTCTACGAGCAGTACTTC
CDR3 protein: CAWSVPEGTFYEQYF

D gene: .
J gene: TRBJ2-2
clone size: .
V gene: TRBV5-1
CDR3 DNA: TGCGCCAGCAGGTACGGGACCGGGGAGCTGTTTTTT
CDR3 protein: CASRYGTGELFF

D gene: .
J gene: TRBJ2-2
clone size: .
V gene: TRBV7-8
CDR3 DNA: TGTGCCAGCAGCCAGAGGTTGGGTTCGGGCACCGGGGAGCTGTTTTTT
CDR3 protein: CASSQRLGSGTGELFF

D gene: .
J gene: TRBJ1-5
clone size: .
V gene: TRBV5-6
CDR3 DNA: TGTGCCAGCAGCTTTAAGGGAGGGGATCAGCCCCAGCATTTT
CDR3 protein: CASSFKGGDQPQHF

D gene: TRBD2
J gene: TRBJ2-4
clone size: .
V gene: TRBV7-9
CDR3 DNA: TGTGCCAGCAGCCCTCTAGCGGGGGGGCTGGACATTCAGTACTTC
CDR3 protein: CASSPLAGGLDIQYF

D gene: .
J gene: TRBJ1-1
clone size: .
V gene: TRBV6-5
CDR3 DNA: TGTGCCAGCAGTCGAATCCCGAACACTGAAGCTTTCTTT
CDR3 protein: CASSRIPNTEAFF

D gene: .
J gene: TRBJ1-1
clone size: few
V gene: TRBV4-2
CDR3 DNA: TGTGCCAGCAGCCAAGCGGGGGTCACTGAAGCTTTCTTT
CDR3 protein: CASSQAGVTEAFF

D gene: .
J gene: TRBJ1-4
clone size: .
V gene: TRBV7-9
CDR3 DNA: TGTGCCAGCAGCCAATCCAGGGCAACTAATGAAAAACTGTTTTTT
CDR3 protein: CASSQSRATNEKLFF

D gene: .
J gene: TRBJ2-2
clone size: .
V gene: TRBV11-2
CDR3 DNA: TGTGCCAGCCAATCCGGCGGGGAGCTGTTTTTT
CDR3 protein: CASQSGGELFF

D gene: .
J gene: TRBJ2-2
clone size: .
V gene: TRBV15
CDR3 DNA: TGTGCCACCAGCATGTACACCGGGGAGCTGTTTTTT
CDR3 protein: CATSMYTGELFF

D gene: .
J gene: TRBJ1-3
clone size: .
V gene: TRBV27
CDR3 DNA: TGTGCCAGCAGCCGGGGGAGCTCTGGAAACACCATATATTTT
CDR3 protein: CASSRGSSGNTIYF

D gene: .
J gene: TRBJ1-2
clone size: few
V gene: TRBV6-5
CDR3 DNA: TGTGCCAGCAGTTACAAAAACCCACAAGGGAACACCTTC
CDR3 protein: CASSYKNPQGNTF

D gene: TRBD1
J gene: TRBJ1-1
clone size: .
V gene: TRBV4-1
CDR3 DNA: TGCGCCAGCAGCCTTGGGACAGCGAACACTGAAGCTTTCTTT
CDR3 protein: CASSLGTANTEAFF

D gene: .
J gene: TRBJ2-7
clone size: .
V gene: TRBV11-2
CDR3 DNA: TGTGCCAGCAGCTCTCCAACAGGGAGCTCCTACGAGCAGTACTTC
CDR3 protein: CASSSPTGSSYEQYF

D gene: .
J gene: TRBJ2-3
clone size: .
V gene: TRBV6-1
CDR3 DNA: TGTGCCAGCAGCCATGCTAGAACAGATACGCAGTATTTT
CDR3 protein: CASSHARTDTQYF

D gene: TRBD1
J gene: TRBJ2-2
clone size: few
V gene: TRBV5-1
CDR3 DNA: TGCGCCAGCAGCCGGACAGGGCCGGACACCGGGGAGCTGTTTTTT
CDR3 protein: CASSRTGPDTGELFF

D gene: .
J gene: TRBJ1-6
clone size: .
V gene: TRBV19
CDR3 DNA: TGTGCCAGTAGTATGCAGATTAATTCACCCCTCCACTTT
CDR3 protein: CASSMQINSPLHF

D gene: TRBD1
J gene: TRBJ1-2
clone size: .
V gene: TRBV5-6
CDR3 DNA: TGTGCCAGCAGCTTGCTGGGACAGGAGGATTATGGCTACACCTTC
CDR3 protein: CASSLLGQEDYGYTF

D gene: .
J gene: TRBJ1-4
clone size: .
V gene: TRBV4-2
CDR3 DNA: TGTGCCAGCAGCCAAGGTTCGGGCGCGGCTAATGAAAAACTGTTTTTT
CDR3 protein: CASSQGSGAANEKLFF

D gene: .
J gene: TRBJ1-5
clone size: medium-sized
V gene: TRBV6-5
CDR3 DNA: TGTGCCAGCAGTGGACAGCAAAATCAGCCCCAGCATTTT
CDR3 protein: CASSGQQNQPQHF

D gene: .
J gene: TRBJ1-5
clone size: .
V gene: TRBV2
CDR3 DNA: TGTGCCAGCCAACTTGGGGATTATAGCAATCAGCCCCAGCATTTT
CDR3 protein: CASQLGDYSNQPQHF

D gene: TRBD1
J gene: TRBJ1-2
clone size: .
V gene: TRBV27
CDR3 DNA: TGTGCCAGCAGTTTAGCTCCGACAGGGGCCTATGGCTACACCTTC
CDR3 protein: CASSLAPTGAYGYTF

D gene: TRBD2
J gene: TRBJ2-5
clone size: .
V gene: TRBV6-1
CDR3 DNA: TGTGCCAGCAGTGAATCCGCGGGGGGGGTACAAGAGACCCAGTACTTC
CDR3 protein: CASSESAGGVQETQYF

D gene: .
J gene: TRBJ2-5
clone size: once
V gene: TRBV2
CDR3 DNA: TGTGCCAGCAGTGAAGAGACCCAGTACTTC
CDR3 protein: CASSEETQYF

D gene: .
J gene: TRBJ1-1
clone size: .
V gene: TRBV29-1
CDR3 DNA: TGCAGCGTTATTCAAGGGCGGAACACTGAAGCTTTCTTT
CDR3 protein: CSVIQGRNTEAFF

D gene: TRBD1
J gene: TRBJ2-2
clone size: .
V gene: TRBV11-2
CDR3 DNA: TGTGCCAGCAGCTTAGGGTCAGGGGGCTTCACCGGGGAGCTGTTTTTT
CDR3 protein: CASSLGSGGFTGELFF

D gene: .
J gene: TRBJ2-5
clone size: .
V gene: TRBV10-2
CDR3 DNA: TGCGCCAGCAGTGATGGAATAAGACCGCTCCGGGAGACCCAGTACTTC
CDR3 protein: CASSDGIRPLRETQYF

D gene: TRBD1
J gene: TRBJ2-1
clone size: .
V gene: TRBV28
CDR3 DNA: TGTGCCAGCAGTTTATGGGGGACAGGCTACAATGAGCAGTTCTTC
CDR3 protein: CASSLWGTGYNEQFF

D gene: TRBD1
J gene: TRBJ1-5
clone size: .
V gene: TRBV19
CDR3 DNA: TGTGCCAGTAGTACGGCCAGGGGGCGAGGGAATCAGCCCCAGCATTTT
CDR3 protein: CASSTARGRGNQPQHF

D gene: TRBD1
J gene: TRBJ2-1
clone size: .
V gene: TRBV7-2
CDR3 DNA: TGTGCCAGCAGCTTCCGGGGACAGGGGATATACAATGAGCAGTTCTTC
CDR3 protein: CASSFRGQGIYNEQFF

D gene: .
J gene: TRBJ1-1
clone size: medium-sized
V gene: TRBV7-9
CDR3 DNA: TGTGCCAGCAGCCGACTATTCATGAACACTGAAGCTTTCTTT
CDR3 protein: CASSRLFMNTEAFF

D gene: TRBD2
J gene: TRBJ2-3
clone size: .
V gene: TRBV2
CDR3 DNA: TGTGCCAGCAGTAGAATGGGACTAGCGGGGACAGAGGGGGATACGCAGTATTTT
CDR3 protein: CASSRMGLAGTEGDTQYF

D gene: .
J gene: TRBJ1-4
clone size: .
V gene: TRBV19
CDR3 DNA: TGTGCCAGTAGGGAGGGTCGGACTAATGAAAAACTGTTTTTT
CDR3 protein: CASREGRTNEKLFF

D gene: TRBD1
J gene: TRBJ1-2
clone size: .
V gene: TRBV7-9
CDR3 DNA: TGTGCCAGCATACGGGACAGGACAGGGCTGAATGGCTACACCTTC
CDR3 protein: CASIRDRTGLNGYTF

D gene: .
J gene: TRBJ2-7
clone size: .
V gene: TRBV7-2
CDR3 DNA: TGTGCCAGCAGCCTCTGGGTACGTTCGTTTCACGAGCAGTACTTC
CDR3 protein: CASSLWVRSFHEQYF

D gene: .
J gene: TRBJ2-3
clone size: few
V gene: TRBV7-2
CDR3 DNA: TGTGCCAGCAGCCCGAGTACAGCAGATACGCAGTATTTT
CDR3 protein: CASSPSTADTQYF

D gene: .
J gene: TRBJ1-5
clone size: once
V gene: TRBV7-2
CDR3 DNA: TGTGCCAGCAGTTATTATGGTAGAGTTAGCAATCAGCCCCAGCATTTT
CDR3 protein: CASSYYGRVSNQPQHF

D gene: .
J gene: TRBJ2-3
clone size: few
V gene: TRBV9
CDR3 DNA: TGTGCCAGCAGCGCGCAGGGAGATACGCAGTATTTT
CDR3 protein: CASSAQGDTQYF

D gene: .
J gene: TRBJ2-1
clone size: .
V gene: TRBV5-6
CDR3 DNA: TGTGCCAGCAGCTTGGACAATGAGCAGTTCTTC
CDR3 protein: CASSLDNEQFF

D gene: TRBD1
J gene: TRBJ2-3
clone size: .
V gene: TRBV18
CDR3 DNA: TGTGCCAGCTCACCAACCGTACTGACAGGGCAAGATACGCAGTATTTT
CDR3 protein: CASSPTVLTGQDTQYF

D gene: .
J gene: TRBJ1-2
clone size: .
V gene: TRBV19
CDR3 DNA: TGTGCCAGTAGTCCGCGGAAGGAAGGCTACACCTTC
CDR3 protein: CASSPRKEGYTF

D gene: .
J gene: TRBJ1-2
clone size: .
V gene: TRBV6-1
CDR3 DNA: TGTGCCAGCAGTGAGTGGGGCTACACCTTC
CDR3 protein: CASSEWGYTF

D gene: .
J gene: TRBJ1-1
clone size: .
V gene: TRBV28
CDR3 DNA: TGTGCCAGCAGTCAAGGTGGTAACCGGGACACTGAAGCTTTCTTT
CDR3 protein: CASSQGGNRDTEAFF

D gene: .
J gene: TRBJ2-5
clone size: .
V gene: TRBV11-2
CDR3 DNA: TGTGCCAGCAGCTTAGCTTTTTTGTGGGGGCAAGAGACCCAGTACTTC
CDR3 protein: CASSLAFLWGQETQYF

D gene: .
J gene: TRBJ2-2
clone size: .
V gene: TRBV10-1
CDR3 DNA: TGCGCCAGCAGCGAAAACACCGGGGAGCTGTTTTTT
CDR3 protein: CASSENTGELFF

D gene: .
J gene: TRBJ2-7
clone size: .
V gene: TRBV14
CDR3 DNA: TGTGCCAGCAGCGTCCTCTACTCCTACGAGCAGTACTTC
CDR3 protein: CASSVLYSYEQYF

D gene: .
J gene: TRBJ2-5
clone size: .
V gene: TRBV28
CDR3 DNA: TGTGCCAGCAGCCCCGGGACACCGGAGACCCAGTACTTC
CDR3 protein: CASSPGTPETQYF

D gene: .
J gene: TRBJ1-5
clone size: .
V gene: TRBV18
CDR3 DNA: TGTGCCAGCTCACTGCGGGACTCGGGCGTCTATAGCAATCAGCCCCAGCATTTT
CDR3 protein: CASSLRDSGVYSNQPQHF

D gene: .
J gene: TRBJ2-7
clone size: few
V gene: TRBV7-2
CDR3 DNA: TGTGCCAGCAGCTTAGCGCGGGGGACAGGTTCCTACGAGCAGTACTTC
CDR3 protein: CASSLARGTGSYEQYF